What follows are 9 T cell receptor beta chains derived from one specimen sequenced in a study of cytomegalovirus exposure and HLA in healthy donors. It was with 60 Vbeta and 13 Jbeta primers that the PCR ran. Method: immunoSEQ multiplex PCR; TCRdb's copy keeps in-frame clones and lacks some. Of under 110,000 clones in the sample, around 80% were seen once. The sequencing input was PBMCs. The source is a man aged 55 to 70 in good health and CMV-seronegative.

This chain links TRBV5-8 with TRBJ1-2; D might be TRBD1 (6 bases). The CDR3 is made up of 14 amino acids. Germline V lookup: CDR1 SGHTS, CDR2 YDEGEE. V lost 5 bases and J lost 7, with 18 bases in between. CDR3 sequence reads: CASSLRPGVVGYTF. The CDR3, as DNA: TGTGCCAGCAGTCTTCGACCAGGGGTGGTTGGCTACACCTTC.

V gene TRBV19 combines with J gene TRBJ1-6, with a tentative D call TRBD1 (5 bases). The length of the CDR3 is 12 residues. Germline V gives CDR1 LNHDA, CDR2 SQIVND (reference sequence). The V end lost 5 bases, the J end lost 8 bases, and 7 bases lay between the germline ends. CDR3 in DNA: TGTGCCAGTAGTCGGGGGGATTCACCCCTCCACTTT. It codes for CASSRGDSPLHF.

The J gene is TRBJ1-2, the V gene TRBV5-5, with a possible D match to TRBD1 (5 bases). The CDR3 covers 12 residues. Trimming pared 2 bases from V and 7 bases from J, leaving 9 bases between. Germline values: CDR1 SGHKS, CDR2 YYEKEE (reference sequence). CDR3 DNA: TGTGCCAGCAGCTTCGCGACAGTTGGCTACACCTTC. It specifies CASSFATVGYTF.

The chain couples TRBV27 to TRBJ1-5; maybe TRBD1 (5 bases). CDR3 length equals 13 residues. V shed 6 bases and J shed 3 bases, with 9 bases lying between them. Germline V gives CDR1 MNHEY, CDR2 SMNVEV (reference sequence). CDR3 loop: CASRGGVNQPQHF. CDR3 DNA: TGTGCCAGCAGGGGAGGGGTCAATCAGCCCCAGCATTTT.

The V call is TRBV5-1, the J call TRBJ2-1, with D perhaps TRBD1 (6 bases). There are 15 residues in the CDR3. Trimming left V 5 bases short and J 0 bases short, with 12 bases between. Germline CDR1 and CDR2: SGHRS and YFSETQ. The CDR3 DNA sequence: TGCGCCAGCAGACGTGACAGGAGCTCCTACAATGAGCAGTTCTTC. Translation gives CASRRDRSSYNEQFF.

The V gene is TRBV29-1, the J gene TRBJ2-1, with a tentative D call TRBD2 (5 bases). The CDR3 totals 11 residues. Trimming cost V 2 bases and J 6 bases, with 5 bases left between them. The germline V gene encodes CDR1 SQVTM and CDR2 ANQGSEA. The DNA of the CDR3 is TGCAGCGTTGAACGGGGCAATGAGCAGTTCTTC. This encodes CSVERGNEQFF.

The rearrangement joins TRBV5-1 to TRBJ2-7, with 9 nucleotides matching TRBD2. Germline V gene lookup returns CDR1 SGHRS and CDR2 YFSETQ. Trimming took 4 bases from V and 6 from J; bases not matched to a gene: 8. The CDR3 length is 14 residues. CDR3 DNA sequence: TGCGCCAGCAGCCCTGGGGTACTAGCGGGCGAGCAGTACTTC. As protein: CASSPGVLAGEQYF.

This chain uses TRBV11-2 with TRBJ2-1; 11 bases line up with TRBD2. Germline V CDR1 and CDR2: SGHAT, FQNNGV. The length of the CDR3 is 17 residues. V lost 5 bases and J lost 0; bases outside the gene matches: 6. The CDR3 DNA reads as TGTGCCAGCAGCCGTATTAGCGGGGGGGCCTCCTACAATGAGCAGTTCTTC. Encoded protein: CASSRISGGASYNEQFF.

In nucleotides, the CDR3 is TGCGCCAGCAGCTTCGGAGGCTCAGCTAACTATGGCTACACCTTC. Translating gives CASSFGGSANYGYTF. This chain joins TRBV5-1 and TRBJ1-2; D not certain. The ends were cut back, 2 bases at V and 0 bases at J, with 11 bases in the middle. The germline gives CDR1 SGHRS, CDR2 YFSETQ. The length of the CDR3 is 15 residues.